This T cell receptor beta chain was sequenced during a study of shared clonotypes between healthy human individuals. Findings and caveats of the study: Researchers found naive subsets generally carried larger estimated richness than memory subsets. Large depth notwithstanding, sorted-subset sequencing proved incomplete by rarefaction. Relative to their counterparts shared across all four donors, non-shared clonotypes exhibited diminished generation probabilities.

Method: immunoSEQ multiplex PCR; TCRdb's copy keeps in-frame clones and lacks some. Here the sample spans fewer than 1.4 million clones, around 82% being singletons. With respect to this clone: The antigen is unknown.

Per germline, CDR1 SGHRS and CDR2 YFSETQ. This CDR3 is 14 amino acids long. V dropped 0 bases and J dropped 2 bases, with 6 bases sitting between them. This receptor was obtained from a man in his late teens or twenties in good health. Some clones in this sample may be carry-over from other donors' samples. What was sequenced was memory CD4+ T cells from PBMCs. Subset here: CD45RA-negative fraction. J is TRBJ2-1 and V is TRBV5-1; D is undetermined. The CDR3 nucleotides read TGCGCCAGCAGCTTGGCGGCGGCCTACAATGAGCAGTTCTTC. Translation: CASSLAAAYNEQFF.